These T cell receptor beta chains were read from a single sample in a study of blood T cell repertoires in COVID-19. TCRdb's table, derived via immunoSEQ multiplex PCR, lists solely in-frame clones and lacks some. The data contain some 50,000 clones, 86% of them seen just once; the ten biggest clones take up 2.1%. Sequenced: peripheral blood. Receptor source: a woman aged 60-75 years with acute or convalescent COVID-19. Each CDR3 is given with its conserved first and last residue. A D gene is named only where the DNA matches it firmly. Size is omitted from some rows. Given values are once, few, many or a class for expanded clones.

D | J | size | V | DNA | CDR3
TRBD1 | TRBJ1-1 | . | TRBV7-3 | TGTGCCAGCAGCTTAGACAGGGGAGATGAAGCTTTCTTT | CASSLDRGDEAFF
TRBD1 | TRBJ1-5 | once | TRBV18 | TGTGCCAGCTCACCACAACAGGGGAATCAGCCCCAGCATTTT | CASSPQQGNQPQHF
TRBD1 | TRBJ1-1 | . | TRBV5-1 | TGCGCCAGCAGCGAGTGGGACAGGGGGCGCGGGAACACTGAAGCTTTCTTT | CASSEWDRGRGNTEAFF
. | TRBJ2-3 | . | TRBV20-1 | TGCAGCGGGGTCCCCTACGCCCAGTATTTT | CSGVPYAQYF
. | TRBJ1-2 | . | TRBV27 | TGTGCCAGCAGTTTAGCAGGGTCCTATGGCTACACCTTC | CASSLAGSYGYTF
TRBD1 | TRBJ1-3 | . | TRBV19 | TGTGCCACCGTAGACAGGGGAGGCTCTGGAAACACCATATATTTT | CATVDRGGSGNTIYF
. | TRBJ1-2 | . | TRBV15 | TGTGCCACCAGCTTCCCCGGCACTACTAACTATGGCTACACCTTC | CATSFPGTTNYGYTF
. | TRBJ1-6 | . | TRBV5-1 | TGCGCCAGCAGCCCCGTGCAGATATATAATTCACCCCTCCACTTT | CASSPVQIYNSPLHF
. | TRBJ2-1 | once | TRBV7-6 | TGTGCCAGCAGCTTAGATGCGGGAATCTATAATGAGCAGTTCTTC | CASSLDAGIYNEQFF
. | TRBJ1-3 | . | TRBV5-1 | TGCGCCAGCAGGACCGGACAGCGCCAAACAAACACCATATATTTT | CASRTGQRQTNTIYF
TRBD2 | TRBJ2-7 | few | TRBV3-1/TRBV3-2 | TGTGCCAGCAGCCGCTCTAGCGGGGGAGCGGGAGAGCAGTACTTC | CASSRSSGGAGEQYF
. | TRBJ2-1 | few | TRBV3-1/TRBV3-2 | TGTGCCAGCAGCCAAGGGTGGGGTGTGGGAGGCCTTCAGTCGGCGCAGTTCTTC | CASSQGWGVGGLQSAQFF
. | TRBJ2-1 | . | TRBV7-2 | TGTGCCAGCAGCCGCTCTAGACAGAGTAACAATGAGCAGTTCTTC | CASSRSRQSNNEQFF
. | TRBJ1-4 | . | TRBV4-2 | TGTGCCAGCAGACACCAACCCACCAGTAATGAAAAACTGTTTTTT | CASRHQPTSNEKLFF
TRBD1 | TRBJ2-7 | . | TRBV19 | TGTGCCAGTAGCTGGGACAGGGGCTACGAGCAGTACTTC | CASSWDRGYEQYF
. | TRBJ1-4 | . | TRBV15 | TGTGCCACCTCCTTGGACAGCTTTGAAAAACTGTTTTTT | CATSLDSFEKLFF
TRBD2 | TRBJ2-6 | . | TRBV15 | TGTGCCACCGAGAGCGGGACCCGCTCTGGGGCCAACGTCCTGACTTTC | CATESGTRSGANVLTF
TRBD1 | TRBJ2-7 | . | TRBV7-6 | TGTGCCAGCAGCCTCGCAGGGGGCTGGGGCCCCTACGAGCAGTACTTC | CASSLAGGWGPYEQYF
. | TRBJ1-1 | . | TRBV2 | TGTGCCAGCAGATCGACTGCTTCCGGCACTGAAGCTTTCTTT | CASRSTASGTEAFF
TRBD2 | TRBJ2-3 | . | TRBV7-2 | TGTGCCAGCAGACCCAGGGGAGCGGGGGGGCCGGATACGCAGTATTTT | CASRPRGAGGPDTQYF
TRBD1 | TRBJ2-7 | . | TRBV25-1 | TGTGCCAGCCAAGAGACAGGGGTTCTGTACGAGCAGTACTTC | CASQETGVLYEQYF
. | TRBJ1-5 | few | TRBV9 | TGTGCCAGCAGCGTAGGTATCAGGACTCCCCAGCATTTT | CASSVGIRTPQHF
TRBD1 | TRBJ1-4 | . | TRBV5-6 | TGTGCCAGCAGCGGGCGGAGGGACAGGGGTTATGAAAAACTGTTTTTT | CASSGRRDRGYEKLFF
. | TRBJ1-6 | few | TRBV5-1 | TGCGCCAGCAGCCGACAGACACTGAGCTCCTATAATTCACCCCTCCACTTT | CASSRQTLSSYNSPLHF
TRBD2 | TRBJ2-1 | . | TRBV7-8 | TGTGCCAGCAGCCCCCAGACTAGCGGGGGGAACAATGAGCAGTTCTTC | CASSPQTSGGNNEQFF
. | TRBJ2-7 | . | TRBV6-6 | TGTGCCAGCAGGGCCCCCAACTACGAGCAGTACTTC | CASRAPNYEQYF
TRBD1 | TRBJ2-7 | . | TRBV28 | TGTGCCAGCAGTTTACGGACAGGGGGCACCTACGAGCAGTACTTC | CASSLRTGGTYEQYF
TRBD1 | TRBJ1-2 | once | TRBV2 | TGTGCCAGCAGTGGGGGGACAGGGGACTATGGCTACACCTTC | CASSGGTGDYGYTF
. | TRBJ1-1 | . | TRBV2 | TGTGCCAGCAGTCGCTCCGGCCCTACAGAGAACACTGAAGCTTTCTTT | CASSRSGPTENTEAFF
TRBD2 | TRBJ2-1 | few | TRBV6-5 | TGTGCCAGCAGCGGACTAGCGGGAGGGCCAGATGAGCAGTTCTTC | CASSGLAGGPDEQFF
. | TRBJ1-4 | . | TRBV5-8 | TGTGCCAGCGCCGAGAGGCGGGATGAAAAACTGTTTTTT | CASAERRDEKLFF
TRBD1 | TRBJ1-6 | . | TRBV7-6 | TGTGCCAGCAGCTTAGAAGCGGTGGACAGGCTGAGCTCCTATAATTCACCCCTCCACTTT | CASSLEAVDRLSSYNSPLHF
TRBD1 | TRBJ1-1 | . | TRBV5-8 | TGTGCCAGCAGCCCCACCAGGACAGGTGAAGCTTTCTTT | CASSPTRTGEAFF
. | TRBJ1-1 | . | TRBV6-6 | TGTGCCAGTGTTCGTTCAGGGGTGAACACTGAAGCTTTCTTT | CASVRSGVNTEAFF
. | TRBJ2-5 | . | TRBV14 | TGTGCCAGCAGCCAAGTAGGTCGGGGTCGGGGAGAGACCCAGTACTTC | CASSQVGRGRGETQYF
. | TRBJ2-1 | . | TRBV11-2 | TGTGCCAGCAGTAGCGGTCCCGAGCAGTTCTTC | CASSSGPEQFF
. | TRBJ2-7 | few | TRBV2 | TGTGCCAGCAAGGGGCAGGGCCTTCTCTACGAGCAGTACTTC | CASKGQGLLYEQYF
TRBD2 | TRBJ2-2 | . | TRBV15 | TGTGCCACCAGCAGGGGTGGACTAGCGGGAGTCAGGGCCGGGGAGCTGTTTTTT | CATSRGGLAGVRAGELFF
TRBD1 | TRBJ2-7 | . | TRBV29-1 | TGCAGCGTTGTAGGACAGGGGTACGAGCAGTACTTC | CSVVGQGYEQYF
. | TRBJ2-1 | . | TRBV2 | TGTGCCAGCCAAAGGGAGCTCGCAAATGAGCAGTTCTTC | CASQRELANEQFF
TRBD2 | TRBJ2-3 | . | TRBV27 | TGTGCCAGCAGCCTAAGGACTAGCGGGGCTATAGATACGCAGTATTTT | CASSLRTSGAIDTQYF
. | TRBJ2-3 | . | TRBV27 | TGTGCCAGCAGTTTGGGTAGGGGGAACACAGATACGCAGTATTTT | CASSLGRGNTDTQYF
TRBD1 | TRBJ1-3 | . | TRBV7-9 | TGTGCCAGCAGCTTCCGGGACAGGATACACTCTGGAAACACCATATATTTT | CASSFRDRIHSGNTIYF
TRBD2 | TRBJ2-5 | . | TRBV9 | TGTGCCAGCAGCGTAGGGCTCAACGGGGGGATACAAGAGACCCAGTACTTC | CASSVGLNGGIQETQYF
. | TRBJ1-2 | . | TRBV3-1/TRBV3-2 | TGTGCCAGCAGCCATGCAGGGGCTGATGGCTACACCTTC | CASSHAGADGYTF
TRBD2 | TRBJ2-1 | . | TRBV7-2 | TGTGCCAGCAAAGCGGGGGGGACATACAATGAGCAGTTCTTC | CASKAGGTYNEQFF
. | TRBJ1-5 | . | TRBV4-1 | TGCGCCAGCAGCCAAGACCGGGCAGGGAATCAGCCCCAGCATTTT | CASSQDRAGNQPQHF